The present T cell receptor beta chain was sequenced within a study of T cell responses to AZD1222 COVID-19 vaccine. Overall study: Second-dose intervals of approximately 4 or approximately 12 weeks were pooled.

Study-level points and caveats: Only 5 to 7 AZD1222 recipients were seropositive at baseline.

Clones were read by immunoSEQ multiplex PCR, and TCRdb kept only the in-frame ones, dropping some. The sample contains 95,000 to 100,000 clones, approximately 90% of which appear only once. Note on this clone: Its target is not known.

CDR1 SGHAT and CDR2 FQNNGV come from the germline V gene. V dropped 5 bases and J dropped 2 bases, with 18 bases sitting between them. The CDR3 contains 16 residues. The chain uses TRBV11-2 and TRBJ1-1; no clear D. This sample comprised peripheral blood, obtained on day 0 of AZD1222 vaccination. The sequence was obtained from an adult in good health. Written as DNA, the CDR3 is TGTGCCAGCAGCCGAAAGGGAGGGTTCGACAACACTGAAGCTTTCTTT. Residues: CASSRKGGFDNTEAFF.